Below, 2 T cell receptor beta chains from the same sample are listed, as sequenced in a study of shared clonotypes between healthy human individuals. Only in-frame clones appear in the TCRdb table, and some are missing; sequencing was by immunoSEQ multiplex PCR. The sample contains fewer than 200,000 clones, 90% to 95% of which appear only once. The specimen sequenced was naive CD4+ T cells sorted from blood. As to subset: CD45RA+ positively selected. The receptors here all came from a woman aged 25 to 45 in good health.

The chain employs TRBV19 and TRBJ1-1; D perhaps matches TRBD1 (5 bases). Trimming left V 8 bases short and J 1 base short, with 14 bases between. This CDR3 has 14 amino acids. The germline V gene encodes CDR1 LNHDA and CDR2 SQIVND (reference sequence). In nucleotides, the CDR3 is TGTGCCAGTCGTTCCGGGGGGAAGAACACTGAAGCTTTCTTT. Translated, it gives CASRSGGKNTEAFF. Together with reference TRBV19 and TRBJ1-1, the CDR3 gives the full variable domain: DGGITQSPKYLFRKEGQNVTLSCEQNLNHDAMYWYRQDPGQGLRLIYYSQIVNDFQKGDIAEGYSVSREKKESFPLTVTSAQKNPTAFYLCASRSGGKNTEAFFGQGTRLTVV.

This sequence joins TRBV6-1 and TRBJ2-7; 8 bases line up with TRBD2. Germline CDR1 reads MNHNS; CDR2 reads SASEGT. There are 14 residues in the CDR3. V lost 7 bases to trimming and J lost 2 bases; unmatched junction nucleotides: 7. CDR3 loop: CASTLLAEPYEQYF. CDR3 DNA sequence: TGTGCCAGCACCTTACTAGCGGAACCCTACGAGCAGTACTTC.